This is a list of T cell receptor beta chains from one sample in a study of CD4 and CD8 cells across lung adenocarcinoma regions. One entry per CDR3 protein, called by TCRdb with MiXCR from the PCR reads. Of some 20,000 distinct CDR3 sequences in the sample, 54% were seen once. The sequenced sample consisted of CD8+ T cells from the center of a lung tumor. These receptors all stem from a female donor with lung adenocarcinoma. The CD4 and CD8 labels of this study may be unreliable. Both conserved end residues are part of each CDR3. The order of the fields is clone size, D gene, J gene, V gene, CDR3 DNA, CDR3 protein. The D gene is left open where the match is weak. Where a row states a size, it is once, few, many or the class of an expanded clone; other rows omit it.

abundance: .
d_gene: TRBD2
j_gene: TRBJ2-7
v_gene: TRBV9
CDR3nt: TGTGCCAGCAGCGTCGGCCCGGTAGCGGGAGCCGAAGATACGCAGTACTTC
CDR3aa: CASSVGPVAGAEDTQYF

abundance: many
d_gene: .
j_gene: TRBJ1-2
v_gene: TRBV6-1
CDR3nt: TGTGCCAGCAGCCTAGGGGCTGATTATGGCTACACCTTC
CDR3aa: CASSLGADYGYTF

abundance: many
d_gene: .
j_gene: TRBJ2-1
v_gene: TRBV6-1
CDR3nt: TGTGCCAGCAGTGAAAGGTCCGTAGGAAACAATGAGCAGTTCTTC
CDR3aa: CASSERSVGNNEQFF

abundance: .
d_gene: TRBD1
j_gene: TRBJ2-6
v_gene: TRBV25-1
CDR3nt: TGTGCCAGCAGTGGGGCGGCCCAGGGGGTAGGCTCTGGGGCCAACGTCCTGACTTTC
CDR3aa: CASSGAAQGVGSGANVLTF

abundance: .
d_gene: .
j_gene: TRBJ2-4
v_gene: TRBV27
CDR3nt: TGTGCCAGCAGGACGGGGGTGAGGCGCAAAAATACGCAGTACTTC
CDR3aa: CASRTGVRRKNTQYF

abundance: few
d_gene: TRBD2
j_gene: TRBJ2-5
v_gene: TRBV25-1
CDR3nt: TGTGCCAGCAGTGAACCCGGGACTAGAATTGAGCAGTACTTC
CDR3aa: CASSEPGTRIEQYF

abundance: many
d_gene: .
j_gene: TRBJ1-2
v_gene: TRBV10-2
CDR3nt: TGCGCCAGCCGCAGGGACGACTATGGCTACACCTTC
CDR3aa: CASRRDDYGYTF

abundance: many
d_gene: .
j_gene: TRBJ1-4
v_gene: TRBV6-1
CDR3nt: TGTGCCAGCAGATCAAGAGCAACTAATGAAAAACTGTTTTTT
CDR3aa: CASRSRATNEKLFF

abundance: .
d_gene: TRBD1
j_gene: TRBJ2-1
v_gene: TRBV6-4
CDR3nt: TGTGCCAGCAGTGACCCGAGGGACAGGGGGGAAGAGACCCAGTTCTTC
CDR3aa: CASSDPRDRGEETQFF

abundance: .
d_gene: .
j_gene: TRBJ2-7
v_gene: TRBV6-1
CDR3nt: TGTGCCAGCAGTAGGAGTTCTGCTACCTACGAGCAGTACTTC
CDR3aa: CASSRSSATYEQYF

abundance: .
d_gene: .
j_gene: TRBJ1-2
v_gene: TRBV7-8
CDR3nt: TGTGCCAGCAGCTTAGGGAACCCAGGGATGGGTGGCTACACCTTC
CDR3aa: CASSLGNPGMGGYTF

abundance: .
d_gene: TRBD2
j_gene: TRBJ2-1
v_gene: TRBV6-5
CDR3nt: TGTGCCAGCAGACTCGGGACTAGCGGGAGAGCCTATTTCTTC
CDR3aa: CASRLGTSGRAYFF

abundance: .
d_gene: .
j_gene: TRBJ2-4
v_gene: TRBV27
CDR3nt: TGTGCGCGCAGGCTACGGGAACTTGACGTTCAGTACTTC
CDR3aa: CARRLRELDVQYF

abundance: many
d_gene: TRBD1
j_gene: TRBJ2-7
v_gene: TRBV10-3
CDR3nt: TGTGCCATCAGTGAGTCGAATAGGGGACAGGGTACCTACGAGCAGTACTTC
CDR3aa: CAISESNRGQGTYEQYF

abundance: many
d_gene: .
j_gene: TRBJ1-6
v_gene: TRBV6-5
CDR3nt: TGTGCCAGCAGTTCTCTGATACCGCCAGGGGTGAATTCACCCCTCCACTTT
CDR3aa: CASSSLIPPGVNSPLHF